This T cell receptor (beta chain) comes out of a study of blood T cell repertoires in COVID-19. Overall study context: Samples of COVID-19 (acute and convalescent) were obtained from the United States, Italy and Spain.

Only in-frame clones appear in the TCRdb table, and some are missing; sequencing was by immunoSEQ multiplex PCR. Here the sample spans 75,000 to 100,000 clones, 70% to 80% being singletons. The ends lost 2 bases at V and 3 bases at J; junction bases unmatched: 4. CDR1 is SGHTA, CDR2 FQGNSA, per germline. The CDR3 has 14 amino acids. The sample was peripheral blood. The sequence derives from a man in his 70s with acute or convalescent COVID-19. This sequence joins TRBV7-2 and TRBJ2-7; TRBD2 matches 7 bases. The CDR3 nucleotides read TGTGCCAGCAGCTTATCCAGGGACTACTACGAGCAGTACTTC. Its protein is CASSLSRDYYEQYF.